This T cell receptor beta chain was recovered during a study of graft-versus-host responses after intestinal transplantation. About the study: The recipients all started with anti-thymocyte globulin induction and then took tacrolimus and steroids for 3 to 4 years. Study outcomes and limitations: The marrow of recipients harbored GvH clones, and ileum or blood showed some of them first.

For this clone: What it recognizes is unknown.

CDR1 and CDR2 from the germline V gene are SGHRS and YFSETQ. The CDR3 extends over 13 amino acids. V shed 2 bases and J shed 0 bases, with 4 bases lying between them. TCRdb's table, derived via immunoSEQ multiplex PCR, lists solely in-frame clones and lacks some. This table has 43,000 or so clones, roughly 95% appearing once. The sample was PBMCs, taken approximately 340 days after intestinal transplant. This receptor was obtained from a human patient who received an intestinal transplant, so some T cells may come from the graft donor. The gene calls are TRBV5-1 and TRBJ2-3; D uncertain. The CDR3 loop is CASSLQSTDTQYF. The CDR3 coding sequence is TGCGCCAGCAGCTTACAAAGCACAGATACGCAGTATTTT.